One and the same sample provided the 19 T cell receptor beta chains below, sequenced in a study. TCRdb analysed the RT-PCR reads with MiXCR anew, one entry per CDR3 protein. Among about 680,000 distinct CDR3 sequences listed, approximately 15% were seen once. The sequencing sample was made of memory CD4+ T cells from blood. These receptors were obtained from a female donor in good health, serving as a healthy control.

This clonotype has a count of ten or more. Its ends do not fully match the called genes, so a read error is possible. The chain has TRBV5-1 and TRBJ1-1; the D is unclear. Germline V gene data show CDR1 as SGHRS and CDR2 as YFSETQ. This CDR3 region has 14 residues. CDR3 nucleotides: TGTGCCAGCAGTTTAAGCAGCTGGGACACTGAAGCTTTCTTT. Its translation: CASSLSSWDTEAFF. Full variable domain (missing parts from reference TRBV5-1 and TRBJ1-1): KAGVTQTPRYLIKTRGQQVTLSCSPISGHRSVSWYQQTPGQGLQFLFEYFSETQRNKGNFPGRFSGRQFSNSRSEMNVSTLELGDSALYLCASSLSSWDTEAFFGQGTRLTVV.

This clonotype was counted only a few times. This rearrangement joins TRBV5-1 to TRBJ2-5, with D perhaps matching TRBD2 (6 bases). Germline values: CDR1 SGHRS, CDR2 YFSETQ. Trimming shortened V by 4 bases and J by 0 bases, and 16 bases separated the two germline ends. CDR3 length: 16 amino acids. The CDR3: CASSPAARDHQETQYF. CDR3 sequence (DNA): TGCGCCAGCAGCCCCGCTGCGCGGGACCACCAAGAGACCCAGTACTTC.

This clonotype showed up just a few times. The chain combines TRBV7-9 with TRBJ2-1; 9 positions agree with TRBD1. V was clipped by 7 bases and J by 8 bases; unmatched bases: 9. The germline V gene has CDR1 SEHNR and CDR2 FQNEAQ (reference sequence). The length of the CDR3 is 14 residues. DNA for the CDR3: TGTGCCAGCACCCTACTACAGGGGGCCGATGAGCAGTTCTTC. It codes for CASTLLQGADEQFF. Full variable domain (remainder filled in from reference TRBV7-9 and TRBJ2-1): DTGVSQNPRHKITKRGQNVTFRCDPISEHNRLYWYRQTLGQGPEFLTYFQNEAQLEKSRLLSDRFSAERPKGSFSTLEIQRTEQGDSAMYLCASTLLQGADEQFFGPGTRLTVL.

This clonotype was recorded a few times. The chain links TRBV30 to TRBJ1-5, with a tentative D call TRBD1 (5 bases). Per the germline V gene, CDR1 is GTSNPN and CDR2 is SVGIG (reference sequence). The length of the CDR3 is 13 residues. Trimming took off 1 base at V and 5 bases at J, with 9 bases between the two ends. DNA of the CDR3: TGTGCCTGGAGTGATGGGACCTATCAGCCCCAGCATTTT. Its translation: CAWSDGTYQPQHF.

This clonotype was seen repeatedly, ten times or more. The chain carries TRBV28 and TRBJ2-3; no definite D call. The length of the CDR3 is 12 residues. Germline values: CDR1 MDHEN, CDR2 SYDVKM. Trimming took 6 bases from V and 9 from J, leaving 13 bases between them. The CDR3 DNA sequence: TGTGCCAGCAGCTACGCGATCGAGACGCAGTATTTT. As protein: CASSYAIETQYF.

In its sample, this clonotype was seen a few times. The CDR3 protein is CASSPRQGVSYEQYF. As DNA, the CDR3 is TGTGCCAGCTCACCTCGACAGGGGGTCTCCTACGAGCAGTACTTC. V and J are TRBV18 and TRBJ2-7; 9 nucleotides line up with TRBD1. CDR3 size: 15 residues. The ends lost 3 bases at V and 0 bases at J; junction bases unmatched: 3. Germline V CDR1 and CDR2: KGHSH, LQKENI.

This chain joins TRBV18 and TRBJ1-2, with D possibly matching TRBD1 (6 bases). V was shortened by 3 bases and J by 6 bases, with 17 bases between the two germline ends. The CDR3 sequence is 15 residues long. CDR1 is KGHSH and CDR2 is LQKENI in the germline V gene. CDR3 amino acids: CASSPGTSPENGYTF. As DNA, the CDR3 is TGTGCCAGCTCACCGGGGACATCCCCTGAGAATGGCTACACCTTC.

There are many counts of this clonotype. The gene calls are TRBV12-3 or TRBV12-4 and TRBJ2-7; D is unresolved. The CDR3 is 12 amino acids. V lost 1 base to trimming and J lost 7 bases, with 8 bases between them. The chain's CDR3 is CASSLVGMEQYF. The DNA of the CDR3 is TGTGCCAGCAGTTTAGTGGGGATGGAGCAGTACTTC.

This clonotype appeared a few times. The chain employs TRBV5-1 and TRBJ2-1; 10 nucleotides match TRBD1. J gave up 5 bases and V 3 bases, and 2 bases lay outside the gene matches. This CDR3 spans 14 amino acids. The V gene's germline CDR1 is SGHRS and CDR2 YFSETQ. CDR3 DNA sequence: TGCGCCAGCAGCTCCGGACAGGGGGACAATGAGCAGTTCTTC. Translation: CASSSGQGDNEQFF.

This clonotype was detected once. This rearrangement joins TRBV7-3 to TRBJ2-3; 9 bases align to TRBD2. Per germline, CDR1 SGHTA and CDR2 FQGTGA. The CDR3 has 15 amino acids. Germline trimming cut 5 bases from V and 6 bases from J; bases unmatched to any gene: 9. In nucleotides, the CDR3 is TGTGCCAGCAGCCCGACCGGACTAGCGAGTGATACGCAGTATTTT. Translated, it gives CASSPTGLASDTQYF.

This sequence joins TRBV11-2 and TRBJ2-7; D gene uncertain. V gave up 4 bases and J gave up 0 bases, with 16 bases separating them. The germline V gene encodes CDR1 SGHAT and CDR2 FQNNGV. The CDR3 is 16 residues long. CDR3 coding DNA: TGTGCCAGCAGCTCCGCGGTCGGGTACGGCTCCTACGAGCAGTACTTC. Its protein is CASSSAVGYGSYEQYF.

This clonotype has more than one count but fewer than ten. V gene TRBV10-3 combines with J gene TRBJ2-1; 11 bases are a match to TRBD2. The germline V gene encodes CDR1 ENHRY and CDR2 SYGVKD. With V trimmed by 5 bases and J by 0 bases, 12 bases remained unmatched. The CDR3 has 19 residues. As DNA, the CDR3 is TGTGCCATCAGTAGTCTAGCGGGAGGTACTAAGAGCTCCTACAATGAGCAGTTCTTC. It codes for CAISSLAGGTKSSYNEQFF.

A few counts support this clonotype. For the CDR3, the DNA is TGTGCCAGCAGCCCGGGACTAGCGGGAATGACGAACACCGGGGAGCTGTTTTTT. This gives the protein CASSPGLAGMTNTGELFF. V and J are TRBV3-1 and TRBJ2-2, with 13 nucleotides matching TRBD2. The CDR3 sequence is 18 residues long. Germline CDR1 LGHDT, CDR2 YNNKEL (reference sequence). The J segment lost 0 bases and the V segment lost 4 bases, leaving 5 bases of the junction unmatched.

This clonotype came up many times. J is TRBJ1-2 and V is TRBV27; no clear D gene. Trimming shortened V by 2 bases and J by 6 bases, and 10 bases separated the two germline ends. The germline gives CDR1 MNHEY, CDR2 SMNVEV (reference sequence). The CDR3 is 13 residues long. In nucleotides, the CDR3 is TGTGCCAGCAGTTTAGGGCGGGGTCATGGCTACACCTTC. Protein: CASSLGRGHGYTF.

This chain joins TRBV5-5 and TRBJ1-1; 8 bases align to TRBD1. Germline CDR1 SGHKS, CDR2 YYEKEE (reference sequence). With 2 bases clipped from V and 4 bases from J, the junction kept 7 bases outside the gene matches. This CDR3 is 15 amino acids long. The CDR3 loop is CASSLQGQGGTEAFF. In nucleotides, the CDR3 is TGTGCCAGCAGCTTACAAGGACAGGGTGGCACTGAAGCTTTCTTT. The variable domain in full, completed from reference TRBV5-5 and TRBJ1-1, reads DAGVTQSPTHLIKTRGQQVTLRCSPISGHKSVSWYQQVLGQGPQFIFQYYEKEERGRGNFPDRFSARQFPNYSSELNVNALLLGDSALYLCASSLQGQGGTEAFFGQGTRLTVV.

About this clonotype: Just one base apart from a much larger clone, this may be a read error. V gene TRBV12-3 or TRBV12-4 combines with J gene TRBJ1-1; D call uncertain. The CDR3 spans 14 residues. The CDR3 DNA follows: TGTACCAGCAGTTTCACGCACATGAACACTGAAGCTTTCTTT. Its translation: CTSSFTHMNTEAFF.

V usage is TRBV27 and J usage is TRBJ1-4; D is undetermined. V lost 3 bases to trimming and J lost 8 bases, with 10 bases between them. This CDR3 contains 13 residues. Germline CDR1 MNHEY, CDR2 SMNVEV (reference sequence). The CDR3 reads CASSLELGEKLFF. The DNA for the CDR3 is TGTGCCAGCAGTTTGGAACTTGGGGAAAAACTGTTTTTT.

This clonotype was counted only a few times. The V and J genes are TRBV7-2 and TRBJ1-5, with D tentatively TRBD1 (6 bases). The germline CDR1 and CDR2 sequences are SGHTA and FQGNSA. V was trimmed by 8 bases and J by 10 bases, leaving 15 bases between them. This CDR3 spans 12 amino acids. The CDR3 nucleotides are TGTGCCAGCGCCATGTCAGGGGCTCCCCAGCATTTT. Translating it yields CASAMSGAPQHF.

Ten or more counts support this clonotype. The V call is TRBV5-1, the J call TRBJ2-5; D remains ambiguous. Between the trimmed V and J ends, which lost 5 bases and 2 bases, there was a span of 4 bases. Germline V CDR1 and CDR2: SGHRS, YFSETQ. The CDR3 loop spans 11 amino acids. The CDR3 nucleotides read TGCGCCAGCAGGGCGCAAGAGACCCAGTACTTC. It translates to CASRAQETQYF.